The rows below give T cell receptor beta chains drawn from one sample of a study of T cell clonotyping in hematopoietic cell transplantation. This table comes from immunoSEQ multiplex PCR, and its TCRdb copy is limited to in-frame clones, with some not included. The sample holds 15,000 to 20,000 clones; 85% are singletons and the top ten take around 4%. The sample here was PBMCs, taken 100 days after allogeneic stem cell transplant. These receptor sequences come from a male patient aged 60 to 75 who had an allogeneic stem cell transplant from a related donor, so the T cells may come from the graft donor. Some clones in this sample may be carry-over from other donors' samples. Each CDR3 is given with its conserved first and last residue.

v_call	j_call	cdr3_aa
TRBV19	TRBJ1-2	CASSIGGGGGNYGYTF
TRBV4-3	TRBJ1-1	CASSQVWTWGMNTEAFF
TRBV27	TRBJ2-7	CASSLSITSYEQYF
TRBV6-5	TRBJ1-5	CASSYLGDNQPQHF
TRBV4-3	TRBJ1-1	CASSQGQEMNTEAFF
TRBV2	TRBJ1-1	CASSAQMNTEAFF
TRBV5-6	TRBJ1-2	CASSMGGEYGYTF
TRBV14	TRBJ1-2	CASSPLYRDVRGYTF
TRBV25-1	TRBJ2-7	CASSEGRSGGLSYEQYF
TRBV7-2	TRBJ2-2	CASRPAPGELFF
TRBV19	TRBJ2-4	CASSMSGVAKNIQYF
TRBV6-6	TRBJ1-6	CASSGSSYNSPLHF
TRBV14	TRBJ2-7	CASSDGQGSSYEQYF
TRBV6-5	TRBJ1-1	CASSPLGAQNTEAFF
TRBV6-4	TRBJ1-3	CASSGGPGNTIYF
TRBV7-2	TRBJ1-5	CASSLVSGQPQHF
TRBV14	TRBJ1-6	CASSRNNSPLHF
TRBV6-1	TRBJ2-2	CASSAGSPNTGELFF
TRBV30	TRBJ2-4	CAWSVGGDIQYF
TRBV27	TRBJ2-1	CASSSRLALGNEQFF
TRBV28	TRBJ1-5	CASSSTGTFEFNQPQHF
TRBV11-3	TRBJ2-5	CASSLVSEETQYF
TRBV6-5	TRBJ2-5	CASSYSGETQYF
TRBV6-5	TRBJ1-4	CASSYSGGTGGEKLFF
TRBV11-2	TRBJ1-6	CASTRGDRNSPLHF
TRBV4-3	TRBJ2-7	CASSPAIGEYEQYF
TRBV5-1	TRBJ2-2	CASSLATGSPGELFF
TRBV7-8	TRBJ2-1	CASRQADLAYNEQFF